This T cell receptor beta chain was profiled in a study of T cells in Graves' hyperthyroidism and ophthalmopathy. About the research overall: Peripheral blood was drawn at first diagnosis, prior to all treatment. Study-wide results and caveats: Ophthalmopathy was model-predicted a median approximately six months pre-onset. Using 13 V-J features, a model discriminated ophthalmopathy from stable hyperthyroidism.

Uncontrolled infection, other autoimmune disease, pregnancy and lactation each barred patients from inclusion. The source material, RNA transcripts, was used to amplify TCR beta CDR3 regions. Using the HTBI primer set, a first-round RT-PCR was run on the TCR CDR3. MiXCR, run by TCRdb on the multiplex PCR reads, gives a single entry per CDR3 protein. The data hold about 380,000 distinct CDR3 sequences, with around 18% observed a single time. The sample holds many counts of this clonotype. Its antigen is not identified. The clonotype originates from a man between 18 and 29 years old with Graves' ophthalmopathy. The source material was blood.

The CDR3: CSARQRGRSYGYTF. DNA for the CDR3: TGCAGTGCTAGACAAAGGGGGCGGTCATATGGCTACACCTTC. The rearrangement uses TRBV20-1 and TRBJ1-2; 7 bases match TRBD1. The CDR3 loop spans 14 amino acids. J was trimmed by 5 bases and V by 2 bases; bases with no gene match: 8. Germline values: CDR1 DFQATT, CDR2 SNEGSKA (reference sequence).